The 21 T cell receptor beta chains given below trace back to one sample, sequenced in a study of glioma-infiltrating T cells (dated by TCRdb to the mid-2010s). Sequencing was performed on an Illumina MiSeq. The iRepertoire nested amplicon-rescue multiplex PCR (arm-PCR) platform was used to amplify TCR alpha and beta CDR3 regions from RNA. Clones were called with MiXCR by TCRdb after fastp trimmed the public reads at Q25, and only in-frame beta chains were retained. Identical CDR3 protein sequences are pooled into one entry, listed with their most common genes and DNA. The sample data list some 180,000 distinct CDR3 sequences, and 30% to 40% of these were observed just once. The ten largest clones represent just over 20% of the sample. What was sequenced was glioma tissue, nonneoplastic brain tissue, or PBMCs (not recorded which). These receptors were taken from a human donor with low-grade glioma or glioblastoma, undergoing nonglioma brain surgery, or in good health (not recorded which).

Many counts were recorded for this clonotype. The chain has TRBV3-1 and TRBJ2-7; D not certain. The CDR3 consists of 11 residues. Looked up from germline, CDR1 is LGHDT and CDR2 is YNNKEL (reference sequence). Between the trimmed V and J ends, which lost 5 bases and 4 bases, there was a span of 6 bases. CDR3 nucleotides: TGTGCCAGCAGCGGACGGTACGAGCAGTACTTC. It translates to CASSGRYEQYF.

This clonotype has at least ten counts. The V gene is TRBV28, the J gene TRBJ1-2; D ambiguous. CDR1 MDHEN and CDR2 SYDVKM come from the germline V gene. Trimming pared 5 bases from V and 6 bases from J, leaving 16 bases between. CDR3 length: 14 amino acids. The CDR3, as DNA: TGTGCCAGCAGTCCGACCATGAAACGGCATGGCTACACCTTC. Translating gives CASSPTMKRHGYTF.

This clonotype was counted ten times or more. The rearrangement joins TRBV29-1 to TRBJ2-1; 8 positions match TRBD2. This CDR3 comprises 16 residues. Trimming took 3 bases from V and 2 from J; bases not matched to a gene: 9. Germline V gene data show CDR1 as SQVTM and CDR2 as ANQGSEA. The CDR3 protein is CSVEGERERTYNEQFF. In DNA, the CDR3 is TGCAGCGTTGAGGGGGAGCGGGAGCGGACCTACAATGAGCAGTTCTTC.

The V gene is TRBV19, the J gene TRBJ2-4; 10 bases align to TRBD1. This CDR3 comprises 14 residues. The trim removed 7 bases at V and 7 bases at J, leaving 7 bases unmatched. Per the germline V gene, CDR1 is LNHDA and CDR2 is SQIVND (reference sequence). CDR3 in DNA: TGTGCCAGTACCCTGGACAGGGGGAGGAACATTCAGTACTTC. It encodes CASTLDRGRNIQYF. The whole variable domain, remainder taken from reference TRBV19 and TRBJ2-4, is DGGITQSPKYLFRKEGQNVTLSCEQNLNHDAMYWYRQDPGQGLRLIYYSQIVNDFQKGDIAEGYSVSREKKESFPLTVTSAQKNPTAFYLCASTLDRGRNIQYFGAGTRLSVL.

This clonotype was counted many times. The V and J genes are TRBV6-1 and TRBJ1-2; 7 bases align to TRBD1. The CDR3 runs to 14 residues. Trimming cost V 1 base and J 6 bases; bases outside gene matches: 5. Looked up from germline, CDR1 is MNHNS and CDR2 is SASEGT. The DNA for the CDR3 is TGTGCCAGCAGTGAAGTCGCAGGGGGTCATGGCTACACCTTC. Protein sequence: CASSEVAGGHGYTF.

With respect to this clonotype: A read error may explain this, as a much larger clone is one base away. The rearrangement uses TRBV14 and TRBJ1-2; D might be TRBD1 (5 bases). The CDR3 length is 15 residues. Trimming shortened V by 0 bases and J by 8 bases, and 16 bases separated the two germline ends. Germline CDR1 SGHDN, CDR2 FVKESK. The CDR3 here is CASSQDRVGLWGYTF. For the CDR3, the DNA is TGTGCCAGCAGCCAAGATCGAGTGGGACTGTGGGGCTACACCTTC.

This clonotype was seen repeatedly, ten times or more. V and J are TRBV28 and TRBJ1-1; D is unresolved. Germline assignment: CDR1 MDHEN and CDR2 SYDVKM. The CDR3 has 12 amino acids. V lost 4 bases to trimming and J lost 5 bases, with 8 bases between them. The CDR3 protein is CASSYLYTEAFF. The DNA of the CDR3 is TGTGCCAGCAGTTATCTATATACTGAAGCTTTCTTT. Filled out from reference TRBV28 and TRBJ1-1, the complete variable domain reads DVKVTQSSRYLVKRTGEKVFLECVQDMDHENMFWYRQDPGLGLRLIYFSYDVKMKEKGDIPEGYSVSREKKERFSLILESASTNQTSMYLCASSYLYTEAFFGQGTRLTVV.

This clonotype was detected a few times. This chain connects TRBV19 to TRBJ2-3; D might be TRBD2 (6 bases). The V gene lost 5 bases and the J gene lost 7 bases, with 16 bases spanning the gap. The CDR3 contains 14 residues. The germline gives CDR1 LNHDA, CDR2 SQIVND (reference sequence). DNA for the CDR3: TGTGCCAGTAGTGAGGAGGGATCACGAAATACGCAGTATTTT. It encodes CASSEEGSRNTQYF.

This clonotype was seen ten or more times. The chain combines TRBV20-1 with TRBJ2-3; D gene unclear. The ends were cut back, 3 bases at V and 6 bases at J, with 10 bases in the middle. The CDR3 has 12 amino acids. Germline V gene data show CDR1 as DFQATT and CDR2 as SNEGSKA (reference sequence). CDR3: CSASRVADTQYF. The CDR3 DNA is TGCAGTGCTAGCCGGGTGGCCGATACGCAGTATTTT.

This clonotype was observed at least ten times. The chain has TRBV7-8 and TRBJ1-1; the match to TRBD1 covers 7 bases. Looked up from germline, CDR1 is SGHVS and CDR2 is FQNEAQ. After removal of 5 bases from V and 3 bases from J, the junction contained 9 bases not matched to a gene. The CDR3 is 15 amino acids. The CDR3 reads CASSPRGGAYTEAFF. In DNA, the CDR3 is TGTGCCAGCAGCCCCCGAGGGGGCGCCTACACTGAAGCTTTCTTT.

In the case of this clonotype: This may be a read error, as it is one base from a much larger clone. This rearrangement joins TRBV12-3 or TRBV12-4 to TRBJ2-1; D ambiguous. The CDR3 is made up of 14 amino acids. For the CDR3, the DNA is TGTGCCAGCACACTTCCGAGCTCCTACAATCAGCAGTTCTTC. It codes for CASTLPSSYNQQFF.

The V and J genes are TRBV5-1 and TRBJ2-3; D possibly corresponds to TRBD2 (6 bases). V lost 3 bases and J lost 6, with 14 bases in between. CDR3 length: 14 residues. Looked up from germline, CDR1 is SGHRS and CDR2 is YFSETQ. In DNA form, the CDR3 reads TGCGCCAGCAGCTGGGGAGGAGCGGACGATACGCAGTATTTT. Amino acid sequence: CASSWGGADDTQYF.

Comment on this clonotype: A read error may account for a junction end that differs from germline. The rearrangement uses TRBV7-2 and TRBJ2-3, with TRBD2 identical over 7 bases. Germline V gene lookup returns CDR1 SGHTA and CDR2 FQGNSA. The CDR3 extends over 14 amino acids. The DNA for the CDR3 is TGTGCTAGCAGCTTGGGACTACACACAGATATGCAGTATTTT. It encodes CASSLGLHTDMQYF.

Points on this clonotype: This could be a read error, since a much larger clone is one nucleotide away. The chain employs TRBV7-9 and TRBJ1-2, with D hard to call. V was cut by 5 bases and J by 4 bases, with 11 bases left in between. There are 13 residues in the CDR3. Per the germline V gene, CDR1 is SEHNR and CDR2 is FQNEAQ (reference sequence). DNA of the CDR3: TGTGCCAGCAGCACGAACGGGATCTATGGCTACACCTTC. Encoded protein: CASSTNGIYGYTF.

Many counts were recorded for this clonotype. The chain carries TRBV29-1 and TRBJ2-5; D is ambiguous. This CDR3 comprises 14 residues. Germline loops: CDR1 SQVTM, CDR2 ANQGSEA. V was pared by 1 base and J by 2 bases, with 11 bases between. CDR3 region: CSVEGPGSQETQYF. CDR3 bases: TGCAGCGTTGAAGGTCCTGGGTCACAAGAGACCCAGTACTTC. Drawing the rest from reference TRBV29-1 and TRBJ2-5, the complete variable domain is SAVISQKPSRDICQRGTSLTIQCQVDSQVTMMFWYRQQPGQSLTLIATANQGSEATYESGFVIDKFPISRPNLTFSTLTVSNMSPEDSSIYLCSVEGPGSQETQYFGPGTRLLVL.

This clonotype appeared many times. CDR3 sequence (DNA): TGTGCCAGCAGCCACGGACAATCCGGGGCCAACGTCCTGACTTTC. Its translation: CASSHGQSGANVLTF. The gene calls are TRBV2 and TRBJ2-6; a possible D gene is TRBD1 (5 bases). Trimming left V 6 bases short and J 4 bases short, with 13 bases between. The V gene's germline CDR1 is SNHLY and CDR2 FYNNEI. The CDR3 sequence is 15 residues long.

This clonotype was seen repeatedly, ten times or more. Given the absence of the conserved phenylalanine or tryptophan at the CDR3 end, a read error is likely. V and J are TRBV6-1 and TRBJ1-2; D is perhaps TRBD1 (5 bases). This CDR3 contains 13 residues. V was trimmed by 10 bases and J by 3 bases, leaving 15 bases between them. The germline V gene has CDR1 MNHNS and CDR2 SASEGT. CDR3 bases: TGTGCCACCCGATCGGAGGGGTACTATGGCTACACCCTC. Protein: CATRSEGYYGYTL.

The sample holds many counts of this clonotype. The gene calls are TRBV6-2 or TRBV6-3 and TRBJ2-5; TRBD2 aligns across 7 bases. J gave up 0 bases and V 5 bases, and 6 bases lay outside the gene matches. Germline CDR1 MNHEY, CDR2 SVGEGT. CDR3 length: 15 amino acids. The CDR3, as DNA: TGTGCCAGCAGTCCCGGGACTACCAACCAAGAGACCCAGTACTTC. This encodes CASSPGTTNQETQYF.

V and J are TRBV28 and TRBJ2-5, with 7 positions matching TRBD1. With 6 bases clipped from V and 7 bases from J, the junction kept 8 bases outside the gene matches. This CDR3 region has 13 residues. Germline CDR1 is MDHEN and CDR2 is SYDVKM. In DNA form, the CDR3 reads TGTGCCAGCAGAGTACAGGGGATGGGGACCCAGTACTTC. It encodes CASRVQGMGTQYF.

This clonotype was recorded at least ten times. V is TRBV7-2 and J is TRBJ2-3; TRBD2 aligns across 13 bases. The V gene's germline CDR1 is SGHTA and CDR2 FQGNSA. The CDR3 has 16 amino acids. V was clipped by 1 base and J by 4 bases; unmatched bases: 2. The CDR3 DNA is TGTGCCAGCAGCTTAGTACTAGCGGGAGGGCCAGATACGCAGTATTTT. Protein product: CASSLVLAGGPDTQYF. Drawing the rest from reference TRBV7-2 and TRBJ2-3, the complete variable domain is GAGVSQSPSNKVTEKGKDVELRCDPISGHTALYWYRQSLGQGLEFLIYFQGNSAPDKSGLPSDRFSAERTGGSVSTLTIQRTQQEDSAVYLCASSLVLAGGPDTQYFGPGTRLTVL.

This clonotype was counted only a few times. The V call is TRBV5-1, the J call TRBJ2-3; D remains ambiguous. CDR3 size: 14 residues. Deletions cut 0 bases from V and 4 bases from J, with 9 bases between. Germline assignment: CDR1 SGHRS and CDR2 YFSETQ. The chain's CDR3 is CASSLAWGSDTQYF. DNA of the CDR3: TGCGCCAGCAGCTTGGCGTGGGGTTCAGATACGCAGTATTTT.